Following are 22 T cell receptor beta chains from one sample sequenced in a study of OX40 agonist ivuxolimab in advanced cancers. Assay used: immunoSEQ multiplex PCR; TCRdb lists only in-frame clones, some missing. The table lists some 98,000 clones, around 90% of them singletons. The sample here was CD4+ or CD8+ T cells sorted from blood, taken in a trial of the OX40 agonist ivuxolimab. All receptors come from an adult with an advanced solid tumor such as melanoma, head and neck, liver or kidney cancer.

The chain uses TRBV5-1 and TRBJ2-7; D is possibly TRBD1 (6 bases). The ends were cut back, 0 bases at V and 0 bases at J, with 13 bases in the middle. Germline V gene data show CDR1 as SGHRS and CDR2 as YFSETQ. The CDR3 has 16 amino acids. CDR3 nucleotide sequence: TGCGCCAGCAGCTTGGCCACAGGGTGGAGCTCCTACGAGCAGTACTTC. Protein sequence: CASSLATGWSSYEQYF. Full variable domain (remainder filled in from reference TRBV5-1 and TRBJ2-7): KAGVTQTPRYLIKTRGQQVTLSCSPISGHRSVSWYQQTPGQGLQFLFEYFSETQRNKGNFPGRFSGRQFSNSRSEMNVSTLELGDSALYLCASSLATGWSSYEQYFGPGTRLTVT.

The rearrangement joins TRBV4-3 to TRBJ1-5, with D uncertain. V was cut by 1 base and J by 6 bases, with 10 bases left in between. Germline CDR1 LGHNA, CDR2 YSLEER. This CDR3 contains 14 residues. DNA of the CDR3: TGCGCCAGCAGCCAAGTAACAAAGCCTCAGCCCCAGCATTTT. Its translation is CASSQVTKPQPQHF.

V is TRBV18 and J is TRBJ1-4, with 8 bases matching TRBD1. CDR1 is KGHSH, CDR2 LQKENI, per germline. The CDR3 runs to 15 residues. The V and J ends lost 4 bases and 4 bases, in that order; junction bases with no gene match: 5. The CDR3 is CASSLRGQSNEKLFF. The CDR3 DNA sequence: TGTGCCAGCTCACTCAGGGGGCAAAGTAATGAAAAACTGTTTTTT. Variable domain in full (rest from reference TRBV18 and TRBJ1-4): NAGVMQNPRHLVRRRGQEARLRCSPMKGHSHVYWYRQLPEEGLKFMVYLQKENIIDESGMPKERFSAEFPKEGPSILRIQQVVRGDSAAYFCASSLRGQSNEKLFFGSGTQLSVL.

V is TRBV2 and J is TRBJ1-4, with TRBD1 as a possible D gene (5 bases). The CDR3 runs 17 residues. Trimming took off 1 base at V and 8 bases at J, with 20 bases between the two ends. Germline lookup yields CDR1 SNHLY and CDR2 FYNNEI. The CDR3 protein is CASSEVGVAPHREKLFF. The CDR3 nucleotides are TGTGCCAGCAGTGAAGTTGGTGTGGCCCCACACAGGGAAAAACTGTTTTTT.

This rearrangement joins TRBV28 to TRBJ1-1, with a tentative D call TRBD1 (5 bases). The germline V and J ends were trimmed by 4 bases and 10 bases, with 19 bases remaining between them. This CDR3 contains 14 residues. Germline CDR1 and CDR2: MDHEN and SYDVKM. The CDR3 region is CASSSYGATQGAFF. Written as DNA, the CDR3 is TGTGCCAGCAGTTCCTATGGGGCGACCCAAGGAGCTTTCTTT.

In regard to this clone: Sequence at one end of the junction differs from germline and may be a read error. This rearrangement joins TRBV6-5 to TRBJ1-1, with D possibly TRBD1 on 6 matching bases. Looked up from germline, CDR1 is MNHEY and CDR2 is SVGAGI. There are 14 residues in the CDR3. The CDR3: CASSWDTLNTEAFF. The CDR3 DNA sequence: TGTGCCAGTAGTTGGGACACCCTGAACACTGAAGCTTTCTTT.

The gene calls are TRBV4-1 and TRBJ1-2; no clear D. V gave up 4 bases and J gave up 1 base, with 19 bases separating them. The CDR3 contains 17 residues. Per germline, CDR1 MGHRA and CDR2 YSYEKL. CDR3 DNA: TGCGCCAGCAGCCCCTTCCCCCGGCAGGCCTATAACTATGGCTACACCTTC. Translated, it gives CASSPFPRQAYNYGYTF.

The V gene is TRBV7-9, the J gene TRBJ2-1; D is perhaps TRBD2 (7 bases). The CDR3 spans 14 residues. Trimming stripped 3 bases from V and 7 bases from J, with 13 bases between. Per germline, CDR1 SEHNR and CDR2 FQNEAQ (reference sequence). The CDR3: CASSFGGPGNEQFF. CDR3 sequence (DNA): TGTGCCAGCAGCTTCGGGGGGCCCGGTAATGAGCAGTTCTTC.

The CDR3 region is CATRGRYGYTF. CDR3 sequence (DNA): TGTGCCACCAGGGGGCGCTATGGCTACACCTTC. The V call is TRBV15, the J call TRBJ1-2, with D tentatively TRBD1 (5 bases). CDR3 length equals 11 residues. Germline values: CDR1 LNHNV, CDR2 YYDKDF (reference sequence). The ends were cut back, 6 bases at V and 4 bases at J, with 6 bases in the middle.

This sequence joins TRBV10-2 and TRBJ1-5; 7 nucleotides line up with TRBD1. The CDR3 is 14 amino acids. The V gene end was trimmed by 6 bases and the J gene end by 7 bases; junction bases not matched to a gene: 9. Germline-derived CDR1 and CDR2 are WSHSY and SAAADI. The CDR3 loop reads CASRATGIDQPQHF. DNA for the CDR3: TGCGCCAGCAGGGCGACAGGGATTGACCAGCCCCAGCATTTT.

This clone was seen a handful of times. The chain employs TRBV6-5 and TRBJ1-1; 8 bases align to TRBD1. Trimming removed 6 bases from V and 7 bases from J; junction bases left unmatched: 10. Germline V gene sequence: CDR1 MNHEY, CDR2 SVGAGI. CDR3 size: 14 residues. The CDR3 loop reads CASRPRTGTGEAFF. CDR3 nucleotides: TGTGCCAGCAGACCGAGGACAGGGACAGGTGAAGCTTTCTTT.

V usage is TRBV27 and J usage is TRBJ2-7; TRBD1 matches at 8 bases. This CDR3 has 14 residues. The germline V gene encodes CDR1 MNHEY and CDR2 SMNVEV (reference sequence). Trimming took 2 bases from V and 6 from J; bases not matched to a gene: 6. The CDR3 protein is CASSLVVQGGEQYF. CDR3 DNA sequence: TGTGCCAGCAGTTTAGTGGTACAGGGGGGCGAGCAGTACTTC.

The J gene is TRBJ1-6, the V gene TRBV7-9; 7 bases align to TRBD1. CDR3 size: 15 residues. Germline-derived CDR1 and CDR2 are SEHNR and FQNEAQ (reference sequence). The J segment lost 4 bases and the V segment lost 8 bases, leaving 8 bases of the junction unmatched. The CDR3: CASRLGTAYNSPLHF. The CDR3 nucleotides are TGTGCCAGCCGACTCGGGACAGCGTATAATTCACCCCTCCACTTT. Full variable domain (missing parts from reference TRBV7-9 and TRBJ1-6): DTGVSQNPRHKITKRGQNVTFRCDPISEHNRLYWYRQTLGQGPEFLTYFQNEAQLEKSRLLSDRFSAERPKGSFSTLEIQRTEQGDSAMYLCASRLGTAYNSPLHFGNGTRLTVT.

The chain has TRBV5-1 and TRBJ2-4, with D tentatively TRBD2 (6 bases). V shed 1 base and J shed 3 bases, with 14 bases lying between them. Germline values: CDR1 SGHRS, CDR2 YFSETQ. The CDR3 is 16 residues long. The DNA of the CDR3 is TGCGCCAGCAGCTTGAGTCGAGGGGAGGTCAAAAACATTCAGTACTTC. Translating it yields CASSLSRGEVKNIQYF.

The chain recombines TRBV11-2 with TRBJ1-1; D call uncertain. V gave up 2 bases and J gave up 3 bases, with 7 bases separating them. The germline V gene encodes CDR1 SGHAT and CDR2 FQNNGV. CDR3 length: 13 residues. CDR3 loop: CASSLNRYTEAFF. The CDR3 nucleotides are TGTGCCAGCAGCTTAAATCGGTACACTGAAGCTTTCTTT.

J is TRBJ2-7 and V is TRBV7-6; D tentatively reads TRBD1 or TRBD2 (5 bases each). The ends were cut back, 8 bases at V and 3 bases at J, with 20 bases in the middle. The germline V gene encodes CDR1 SGHVS and CDR2 FNYEAQ. The CDR3 spans 15 residues. For the CDR3, the DNA is TGTGCCAGCGGTCCCGGGGCCGGGATCCTCTACGAGCAGTACTTC. Its protein is CASGPGAGILYEQYF.

This sequence joins TRBV5-8 and TRBJ1-1; unclear D gene. The V end was cut by 0 bases, the J end by 6 bases, with 12 bases between. CDR3 size: 14 residues. Germline V lookup: CDR1 SGHTS, CDR2 YDEGEE. CDR3 in DNA: TGTGCCAGCAGCTTGGGGGGATTTAGGTCTGAAGCTTTCTTT. Translating gives CASSLGGFRSEAFF.

The chain recombines TRBV29-1 with TRBJ2-1, with 7 bases lining up with TRBD2. With 5 bases clipped from V and 6 bases from J, the junction kept 4 bases outside the gene matches. The CDR3 has 12 residues. CDR1 SQVTM and CDR2 ANQGSEA come from the germline V gene. The CDR3 DNA is TGCAGCGTTCCGCGGGGGTTCAATGAGCAGTTCTTC. Translated, it gives CSVPRGFNEQFF.

The chain is built from TRBV18 and TRBJ2-7; D is possibly TRBD2 (5 bases). V dropped 2 bases and J dropped 3 bases, with 17 bases sitting between them. This CDR3 has 16 amino acids. In germline, CDR1 is KGHSH, CDR2 LQKENI. The CDR3 loop reads CASSPGRPGNLYEQYF. The CDR3 nucleotides are TGTGCCAGCTCACCAGGAAGGCCCGGGAACCTCTACGAGCAGTACTTC.

This clone was picked up a small number of times. The chain combines TRBV19 with TRBJ1-5; possible D gene TRBD1, 6 bases. Germline V lookup: CDR1 LNHDA, CDR2 SQIVND (reference sequence). The CDR3 is 13 residues long. Trimming removed 4 bases at V and 4 bases at J, with 8 bases between. CDR3 nucleotides: TGTGCCAGTAGTAGACAGGTTAATCAGCCCCAGCATTTT. Translated: CASSRQVNQPQHF.

This clone was observed a few times. CDR3 nucleotide sequence: TGTGCCAGTAGTACTCTCGGTTGGAGGAGCTCTGGAAACACCATATATTTT. It translates to CASSTLGWRSSGNTIYF. The chain employs TRBV19 and TRBJ1-3; D is unclear. V shed 4 bases and J shed 0 bases, with 16 bases lying between them. Germline V gene data show CDR1 as LNHDA and CDR2 as SQIVND (reference sequence). The CDR3 length is 17 residues.

The genes are TRBV23-1 and TRBJ2-7; D call uncertain. TRBV23-1 is placed among ORFs of uncertain function. Trimming shortened V by 5 bases and J by 0 bases, and 23 bases separated the two germline ends. The length of the CDR3 is 18 residues. The CDR3 reads CASSTTRQPTFSSYEQYF. The CDR3 DNA sequence: TGCGCCAGCAGTACCACGCGACAACCGACCTTCAGCTCCTACGAGCAGTACTTC.